Below, 18 T cell receptor beta chains from the same sample are listed, as sequenced in a study of shared clonotypes between healthy human individuals. Here immunoSEQ multiplex PCR was the method, and the copy in TCRdb shows in-frame clones only, minus some. The sample holds under 2.5 million clones, roughly 92% seen once. What was sequenced was naive CD4+ T cells from PBMCs. The subset here: CD45RA+ positively selected. Source of these receptors: a man younger than 30 in good health. Some clones in this sample may be carry-over from other donors' samples.

The genes are TRBV7-2 and TRBJ2-2, with D possibly matching TRBD2 (5 bases). Trimming shortened V by 5 bases and J by 5 bases, and 24 bases separated the two germline ends. The CDR3 covers 18 residues. CDR1 is SGHTA and CDR2 is FQGNSA in the germline V gene. The DNA for the CDR3 is TGTGCCAGCAGCCCTTACCCACCCATAGGGAGTGGTACCGGGGAGCTGTTTTTT. Translation gives CASSPYPPIGSGTGELFF.

V usage is TRBV30 and J usage is TRBJ2-7; no firm D call. V lost 3 bases, J lost 0 bases, and 15 bases lay in between. Germline CDR1 and CDR2: GTSNPN and SVGIG (reference sequence). This CDR3 region has 15 residues. The CDR3 loop is CAWSKRVLSSYEQYF. CDR3 in DNA: TGTGCCTGGAGCAAAAGGGTACTCAGCTCCTACGAGCAGTACTTC.

The genes are TRBV7-9 and TRBJ1-3, with no clear D. Trimming took 5 bases from V and 0 from J, leaving 8 bases between them. The germline V gene encodes CDR1 SEHNR and CDR2 FQNEAQ (reference sequence). This CDR3 has 14 amino acids. The CDR3 spells CASSIQGSGNTIYF. The CDR3 nucleotides read TGTGCCAGCAGCATTCAAGGCTCTGGAAACACCATATATTTT.

This chain's CDR3 is CASSAQGISNQPQHF. DNA of the CDR3: TGTGCCAGCAGCGCACAGGGTATTAGCAATCAGCCCCAGCATTTT. The V gene is TRBV2, the J gene TRBJ1-5; a weak D match, TRBD1 (6 bases). CDR1 and CDR2 (germline): SNHLY, FYNNEI. CDR3 length equals 15 residues. V lost 6 bases and J lost 0, with 12 bases in between.

The V and J genes are TRBV7-2 and TRBJ2-2; possible D gene TRBD2, 6 bases. The length of the CDR3 is 15 residues. The germline gives CDR1 SGHTA, CDR2 FQGNSA. With 4 bases removed from V and 4 bases from J, the gap between germline ends came to 13 bases. CDR3 sequence reads: CASSSLAYGTGELFF. For the CDR3, the DNA is TGTGCCAGCAGCTCCCTAGCGTATGGCACCGGGGAGCTGTTTTTT.

This sequence joins TRBV5-8 and TRBJ2-1, with D maybe TRBD2 (6 bases). The CDR3 has 13 residues. V lost 4 bases and J 5 bases, leaving 10 bases between the germline ends. Germline V gene lookup returns CDR1 SGHTS and CDR2 YDEGEE. CDR3 bases: TGTGCCAGCAGCCACGGCGGGGACAATGAGCAGTTCTTC. It encodes CASSHGGDNEQFF.

With respect to this clone: This sample includes further DNA sequences coding for the same CDR3. The chain is built from TRBV5-1 and TRBJ2-1; D is unclear. The CDR3 covers 13 residues. Trimming removed 0 bases from V and 4 bases from J, with 5 bases in between. Germline CDR1 and CDR2: SGHRS and YFSETQ. CDR3 amino acids: CASSLAPYNEQFF. Here the CDR3 DNA reads TGCGCCAGCAGCTTGGCCCCGTACAATGAGCAGTTCTTC. The full variable domain, completed using reference TRBV5-1 and TRBJ2-1, is KAGVTQTPRYLIKTRGQQVTLSCSPISGHRSVSWYQQTPGQGLQFLFEYFSETQRNKGNFPGRFSGRQFSNSRSEMNVSTLELGDSALYLCASSLAPYNEQFFGPGTRLTVL.

The chain carries TRBV5-1 and TRBJ2-1, with 8 bases that match TRBD2. Germline V CDR1 and CDR2: SGHRS, YFSETQ. This CDR3 is built from 16 residues. J gave up 5 bases and V 1 base, and 8 bases lay outside the gene matches. The CDR3 region has the DNA TGCGCCAGCAGCTTGCCTCTTAGCGGGGTTAACAATGAGCAGTTCTTC. This codes for CASSLPLSGVNNEQFF.

V is TRBV2 and J is TRBJ2-2; D perhaps matches TRBD2 (5 bases). Germline V gives CDR1 SNHLY, CDR2 FYNNEI. V was trimmed by 1 base and J by 8 bases, leaving 14 bases between them. This CDR3 has 15 residues. DNA for the CDR3: TGTGCCAGCAGTGAAGTAGAGCGGCCTGGGGGGGAGCTGTTTTTT. Translation gives CASSEVERPGGELFF.

The chain combines TRBV5-4 with TRBJ2-7, with D perhaps assigned TRBD1 or TRBD2 (5 bases each). Trimming removed 3 bases from V and 6 bases from J, with 16 bases in between. The length of the CDR3 is 14 residues. Germline V gives CDR1 SGHNT, CDR2 YYREEE (reference sequence). The CDR3 is CASSWGQDGVEQYF. The DNA for the CDR3 is TGTGCCAGCAGCTGGGGCCAGGACGGGGTCGAGCAGTACTTC. The whole variable domain, filled in from reference TRBV5-4 and TRBJ2-7, reads ETGVTQSPTHLIKTRGQQVTLRCSSQSGHNTVSWYQQALGQGPQFIFQYYREEENGRGNFPPRFSGLQFPNYSSELNVNALELDDSALYLCASSWGQDGVEQYFGPGTRLTVT.

A remark on this clone: Other DNA sequences in this sample translate to the same CDR3. This chain uses TRBV28 with TRBJ2-3; possibly TRBD1 for D (5 bases). Germline-derived CDR1 and CDR2 are MDHEN and SYDVKM. Deletions cut 3 bases from V and 3 bases from J, with 13 bases between. The CDR3 has 15 amino acids. CDR3 in amino acids: CASSLRQGVTDTQYF. CDR3 nucleotide sequence: TGTGCCAGCAGTTTGCGTCAGGGTGTTACAGATACGCAGTATTTT.

The chain is built from TRBV28 and TRBJ2-7; the match to TRBD1 covers 9 bases. The CDR3 length is 15 residues. Germline V CDR1 and CDR2: MDHEN, SYDVKM. The V gene end was trimmed by 5 bases and the J gene end by 4 bases; junction bases not matched to a gene: 9. CDR3 nucleotide sequence: TGTGCCAGCAGTCCACCCGACAGGGGGGATTACGAGCAGTACTTC. Translation gives CASSPPDRGDYEQYF.

This clone was detected once. V gene TRBV19 combines with J gene TRBJ2-7, with D tentatively TRBD2 (5 bases). This CDR3 spans 14 amino acids. V gave up 5 bases and J gave up 3 bases, with 14 bases separating them. Germline lookup yields CDR1 LNHDA and CDR2 SQIVND (reference sequence). The CDR3, as DNA: TGTGCCAGTAGTTCCGCGTATGCGGGCTACGAGCAGTACTTC. The encoded protein is CASSSAYAGYEQYF.

This chain links TRBV9 with TRBJ2-6, with TRBD2 as a possible D gene (6 bases). V gave up 0 bases and J gave up 4 bases, with 17 bases separating them. CDR3 length equals 18 residues. Germline V CDR1 and CDR2: SGDLS, YYNGEE. CDR3 nucleotides: TGTGCCAGCAGCGTAGCTATGGCGGGGATCCCCGGGGCCAACGTCCTGACTTTC. Its translation: CASSVAMAGIPGANVLTF. The complete variable domain, with remaining parts taken from reference TRBV9 and TRBJ2-6, reads DSGVTQTPKHLITATGQRVTLRCSPRSGDLSVYWYQQSLDQGLQFLIQYYNGEERAKGNILERFSAQQFPDLHSELNLSSLELGDSALYFCASSVAMAGIPGANVLTFGAGSRLTVL.

To note about this clone: Distinct nucleotide sequences in the sample also encode this CDR3. J is TRBJ1-5 and V is TRBV27, with a possible D match to TRBD1 (5 bases). The length of the CDR3 is 14 residues. Trimming left V 2 bases short and J 6 bases short, with 11 bases between. Germline CDR1 reads MNHEY; CDR2 reads SMNVEV (reference sequence). The CDR3 DNA reads as TGTGCCAGCAGTTTAGGAGGGGCCGGTCAGCCCCAGCATTTT. Its translation: CASSLGGAGQPQHF.

The chain recombines TRBV27 with TRBJ1-1, with D uncertain. Germline V gene data show CDR1 as MNHEY and CDR2 as SMNVEV (reference sequence). CDR3 length equals 15 residues. Trimming left V 6 bases short and J 5 bases short, with 19 bases between. The CDR3 bases are TGTGCCAGCAGGCCCGGCGAGGGCCGCAGGACTGAAGCTTTCTTT. It yields the protein CASRPGEGRRTEAFF.

The CDR3 nucleotides are TGCGCCAGCAGCTCGGAGCCGGGAGCAGGCTTCTACAATGAGCAGTTCTTC. Its translation is CASSSEPGAGFYNEQFF. This rearrangement joins TRBV5-1 to TRBJ2-1, with a weak D call TRBD2 (6 bases). Trimming left V 3 bases short and J 3 bases short, with 19 bases between. CDR3 length: 17 amino acids. Germline V gene data show CDR1 as SGHRS and CDR2 as YFSETQ.

As for this clone: The identical CDR3 is also encoded by other nucleotide sequences in the sample. The chain employs TRBV2 and TRBJ2-3; 9 positions agree with TRBD2. Germline CDR1 SNHLY, CDR2 FYNNEI. The ends lost 4 bases at V and 3 bases at J; junction bases unmatched: 5. This CDR3 contains 15 residues. CDR3 sequence: CASSGSGSRTDTQYF. The CDR3 DNA reads TGTGCCAGCAGTGGTAGCGGGAGTCGGACAGATACGCAGTATTTT.